This T cell receptor beta chain emerged from a study of cytomegalovirus exposure and HLA in healthy donors. The PCR employed 60 Vbeta primers together with 13 Jbeta primers. Per the authors' pipeline: A later analysis tallied 65 million to 85 million unique TCR beta chains, some 12 million of them shared. Measured with immunoSEQ multiplex PCR; TCRdb has only the in-frame clones, and not every one. That table furnishes V, J and clone size, whereas the DNA furnished D and trimming. The repertoire consists of 150,000 or so clones, with 85% occurring once and the leading ten covering roughly 2.1%. V lost 2 bases to trimming and J lost 6 bases, with 12 bases between them. This CDR3 spans 14 amino acids. Per germline, CDR1 SSHAT and CDR2 FNYEAQ (reference sequence).

This clonotype was sampled from a man aged 18 to 30 in good health and CMV-seropositive. The sequencing input was PBMCs. V is TRBV7-7 and J is TRBJ2-3, with D perhaps matching TRBD1 (5 bases). CDR3 protein: CASSLSSGSDTQYF. For the CDR3, the DNA is TGTGCCAGCAGCTTATCTTCAGGGTCCGATACGCAGTATTTT.